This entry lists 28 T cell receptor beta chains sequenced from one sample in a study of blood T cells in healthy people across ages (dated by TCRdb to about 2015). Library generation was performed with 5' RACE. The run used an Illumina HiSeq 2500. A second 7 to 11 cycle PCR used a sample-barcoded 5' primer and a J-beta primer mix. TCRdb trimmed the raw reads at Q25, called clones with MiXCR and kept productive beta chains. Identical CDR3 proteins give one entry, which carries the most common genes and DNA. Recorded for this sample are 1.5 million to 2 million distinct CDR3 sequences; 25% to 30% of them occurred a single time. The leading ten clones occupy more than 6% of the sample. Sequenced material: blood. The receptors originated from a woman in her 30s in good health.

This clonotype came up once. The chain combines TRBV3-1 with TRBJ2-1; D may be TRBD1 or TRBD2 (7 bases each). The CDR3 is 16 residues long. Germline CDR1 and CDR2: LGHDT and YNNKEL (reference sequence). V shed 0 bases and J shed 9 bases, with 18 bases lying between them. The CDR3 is CASSQEDGLGGGEQFF. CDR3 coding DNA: TGTGCCAGCAGCCAAGAAGATGGACTAGGGGGCGGTGAGCAGTTCTTC.

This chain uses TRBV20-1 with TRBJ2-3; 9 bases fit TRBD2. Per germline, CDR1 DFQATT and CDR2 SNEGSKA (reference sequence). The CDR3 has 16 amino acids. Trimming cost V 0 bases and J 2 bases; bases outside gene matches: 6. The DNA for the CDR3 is TGCAGTGCTAGAGATCGGCTAGCGGGGTACACAGATACGCAGTATTTT. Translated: CSARDRLAGYTDTQYF.

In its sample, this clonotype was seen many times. CDR3 sequence reads: CASSPGQGGFLSNEKLFF. CDR3 coding DNA: TGTGCCAGCAGTCCCGGACAGGGGGGTTTTCTTTCGAATGAAAAACTGTTTTTT. V and J are TRBV12-3 or TRBV12-4 and TRBJ1-4; 10 nucleotides line up with TRBD1. The CDR3 covers 18 residues. The V segment lost 5 bases and the J segment 5 bases; nucleotides outside the gene matches: 14.

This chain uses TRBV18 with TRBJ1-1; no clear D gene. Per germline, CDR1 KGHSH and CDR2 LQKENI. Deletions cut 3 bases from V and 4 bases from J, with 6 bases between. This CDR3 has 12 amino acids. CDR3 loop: CASSPEFTEAFF. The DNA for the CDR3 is TGTGCCAGCTCACCGGAATTCACTGAAGCTTTCTTT.

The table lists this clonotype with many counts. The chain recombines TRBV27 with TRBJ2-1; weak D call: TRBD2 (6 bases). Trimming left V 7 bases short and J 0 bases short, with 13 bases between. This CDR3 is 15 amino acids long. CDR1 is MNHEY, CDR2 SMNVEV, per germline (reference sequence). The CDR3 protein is CASTGWGDSYNEQFF. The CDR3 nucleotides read TGTGCCAGCACAGGGTGGGGGGACTCCTACAATGAGCAGTTCTTC.

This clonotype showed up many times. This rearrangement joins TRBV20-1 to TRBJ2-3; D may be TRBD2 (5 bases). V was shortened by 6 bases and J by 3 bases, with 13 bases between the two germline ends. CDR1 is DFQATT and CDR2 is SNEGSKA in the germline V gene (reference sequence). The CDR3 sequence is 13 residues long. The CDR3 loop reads CSAHGLATDTQYF. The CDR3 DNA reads TGCAGTGCCCACGGCCTAGCAACAGATACGCAGTATTTT.

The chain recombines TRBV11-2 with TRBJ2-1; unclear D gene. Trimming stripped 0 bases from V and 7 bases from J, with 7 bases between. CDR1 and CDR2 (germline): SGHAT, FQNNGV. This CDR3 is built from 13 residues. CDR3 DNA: TGTGCCAGCAGCTTAGATCTCCGTAATGAGCAGTTCTTC. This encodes CASSLDLRNEQFF.

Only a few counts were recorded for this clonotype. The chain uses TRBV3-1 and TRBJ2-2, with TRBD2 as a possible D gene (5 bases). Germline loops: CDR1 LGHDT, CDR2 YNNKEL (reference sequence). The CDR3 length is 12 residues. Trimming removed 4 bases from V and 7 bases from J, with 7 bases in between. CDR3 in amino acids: CASSPEDGELFF. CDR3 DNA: TGTGCCAGCAGCCCGGAGGACGGGGAGCTGTTTTTT. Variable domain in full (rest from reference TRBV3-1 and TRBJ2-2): DTAVSQTPKYLVTQMGNDKSIKCEQNLGHDTMYWYKQDSKKFLKIMFSYNNKELIINETVPNRFSPKSPDKAHLNLHINSLELGDSAVYFCASSPEDGELFFGEGSRLTVL.

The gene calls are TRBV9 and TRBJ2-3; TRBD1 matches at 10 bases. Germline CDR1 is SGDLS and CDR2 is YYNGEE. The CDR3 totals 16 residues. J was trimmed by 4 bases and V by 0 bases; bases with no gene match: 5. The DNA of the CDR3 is TGTGCCAGCAGCGTAGCCGGGACAGGGGTGTCAGATACGCAGTATTTT. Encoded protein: CASSVAGTGVSDTQYF.

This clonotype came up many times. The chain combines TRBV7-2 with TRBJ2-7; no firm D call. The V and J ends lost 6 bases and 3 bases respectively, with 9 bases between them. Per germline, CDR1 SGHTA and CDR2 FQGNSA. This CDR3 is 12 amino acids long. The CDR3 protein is CASRSNLYEQYF. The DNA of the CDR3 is TGTGCCAGCAGATCTAACCTCTACGAGCAGTACTTC.

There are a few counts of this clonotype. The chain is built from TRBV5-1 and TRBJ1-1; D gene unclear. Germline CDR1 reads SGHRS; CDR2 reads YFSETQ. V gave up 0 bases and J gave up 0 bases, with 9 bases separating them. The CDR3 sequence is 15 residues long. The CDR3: CASSLGVAMNTEAFF. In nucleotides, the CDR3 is TGCGCCAGCAGCTTGGGGGTGGCCATGAACACTGAAGCTTTCTTT.

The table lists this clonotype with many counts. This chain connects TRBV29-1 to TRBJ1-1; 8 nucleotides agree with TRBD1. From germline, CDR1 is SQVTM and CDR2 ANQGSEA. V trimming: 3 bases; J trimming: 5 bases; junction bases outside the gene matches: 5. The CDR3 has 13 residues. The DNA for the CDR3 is TGCAGCGTTGACGGACAGGGTGGGACTGAAGCTTTCTTT. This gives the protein CSVDGQGGTEAFF.

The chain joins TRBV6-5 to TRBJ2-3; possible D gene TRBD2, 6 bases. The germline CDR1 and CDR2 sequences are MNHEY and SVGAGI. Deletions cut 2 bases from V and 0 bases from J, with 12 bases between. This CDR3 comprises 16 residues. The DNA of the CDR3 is TGTGCCAGCAGTTACGGCTCCGGGACTAGCACAGATACGCAGTATTTT. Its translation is CASSYGSGTSTDTQYF.

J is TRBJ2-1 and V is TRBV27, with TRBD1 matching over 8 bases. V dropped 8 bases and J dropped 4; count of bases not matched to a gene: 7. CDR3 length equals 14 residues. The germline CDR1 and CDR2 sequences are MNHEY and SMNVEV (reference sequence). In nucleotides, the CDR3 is TGTGCCAGCGGGGGGACAGGTCCTTACAATGAGCAGTTCTTC. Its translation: CASGGTGPYNEQFF.

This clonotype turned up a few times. The CDR3 region has the DNA TGTGCCAGCAGCTTGACTAGCGGGAGTCCCGGGGAGCTGTTTTTT. Translated: CASSLTSGSPGELFF. V and J are TRBV7-6 and TRBJ2-2, with 12 bases fitting TRBD2. The CDR3 has 15 amino acids. Germline V gene lookup returns CDR1 SGHVS and CDR2 FNYEAQ. V trimming: 3 bases; J trimming: 6 bases; junction bases outside the gene matches: 2.

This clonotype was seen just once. The chain's CDR3 is CSALTTSGGGPNEQFF. The CDR3 coding sequence is TGCAGTGCTCTCACGACTAGCGGGGGAGGGCCTAATGAGCAGTTCTTC. The gene calls are TRBV20-1 and TRBJ2-1, with 12 bases identical to TRBD2. The CDR3 totals 16 residues. Germline values: CDR1 DFQATT, CDR2 SNEGSKA (reference sequence). Trimming at V came to 5 bases and at J to 7 bases, leaving 12 bases not matched to a gene.

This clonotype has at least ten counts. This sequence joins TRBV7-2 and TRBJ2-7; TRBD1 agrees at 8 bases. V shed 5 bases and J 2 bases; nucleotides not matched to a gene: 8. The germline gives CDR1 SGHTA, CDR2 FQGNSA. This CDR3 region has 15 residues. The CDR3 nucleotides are TGTGCCAGCAGCGTTTACACAGGGGGTACCTACGAGCAGTACTTC. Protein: CASSVYTGGTYEQYF. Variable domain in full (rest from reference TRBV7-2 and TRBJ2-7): GAGVSQSPSNKVTEKGKDVELRCDPISGHTALYWYRQSLGQGLEFLIYFQGNSAPDKSGLPSDRFSAERTGGSVSTLTIQRTQQEDSAVYLCASSVYTGGTYEQYFGPGTRLTVT.

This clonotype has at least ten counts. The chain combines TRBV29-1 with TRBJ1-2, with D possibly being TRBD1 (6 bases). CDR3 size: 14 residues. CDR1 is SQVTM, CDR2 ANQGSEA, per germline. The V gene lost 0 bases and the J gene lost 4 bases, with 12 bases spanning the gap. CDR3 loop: CSVEDPGAGYGYTF. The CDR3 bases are TGCAGCGTTGAAGACCCGGGGGCCGGCTATGGCTACACCTTC.

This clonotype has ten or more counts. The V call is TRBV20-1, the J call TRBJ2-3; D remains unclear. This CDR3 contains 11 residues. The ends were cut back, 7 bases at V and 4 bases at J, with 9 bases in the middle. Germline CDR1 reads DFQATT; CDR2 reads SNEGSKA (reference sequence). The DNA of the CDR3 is TGCAGTGTCCTTAGAGCAGATACGCAGTATTTT. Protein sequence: CSVLRADTQYF.

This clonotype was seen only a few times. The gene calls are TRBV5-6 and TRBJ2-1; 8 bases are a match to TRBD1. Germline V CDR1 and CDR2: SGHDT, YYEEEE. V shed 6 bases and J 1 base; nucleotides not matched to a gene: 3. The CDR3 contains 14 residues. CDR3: CASTTGGSYNEQFF. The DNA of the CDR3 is TGTGCCAGCACCACAGGGGGATCCTACAATGAGCAGTTCTTC. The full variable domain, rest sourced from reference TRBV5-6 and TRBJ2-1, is DAGVTQSPTHLIKTRGQQVTLRCSPKSGHDTVSWYQQALGQGPQFIFQYYEEEERQRGNFPDRFSGHQFPNYSSELNVNALLLGDSALYLCASTTGGSYNEQFFGPGTRLTVL.

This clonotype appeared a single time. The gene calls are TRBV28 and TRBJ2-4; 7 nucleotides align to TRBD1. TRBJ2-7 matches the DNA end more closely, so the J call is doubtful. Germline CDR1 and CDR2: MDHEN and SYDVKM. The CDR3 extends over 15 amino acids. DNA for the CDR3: TGTGCCAGCAGCGCACTTGACAGGGTCACCTACGAGCAGTACTTC. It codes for CASSALDRVTYEQYF.

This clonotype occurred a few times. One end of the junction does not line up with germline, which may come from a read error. This chain's CDR3 is CSARPSGGNNERFF. The CDR3, as DNA: TGCAGTGCTAGGCCTAGCGGGGGCAACAATGAGCGGTTCTTC. The V gene is TRBV20-1, the J gene TRBJ2-1; TRBD2 matches 10 bases. CDR3 length equals 14 residues. From germline, CDR1 is DFQATT and CDR2 SNEGSKA (reference sequence).

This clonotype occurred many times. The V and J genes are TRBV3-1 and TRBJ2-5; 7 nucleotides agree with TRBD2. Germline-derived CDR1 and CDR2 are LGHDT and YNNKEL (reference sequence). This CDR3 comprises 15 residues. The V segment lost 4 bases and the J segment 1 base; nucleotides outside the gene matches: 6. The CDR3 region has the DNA TGTGCCAGCAGCCGGCGGGCTAGCGGCCAAGAGACCCAGTACTTC. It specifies CASSRRASGQETQYF.

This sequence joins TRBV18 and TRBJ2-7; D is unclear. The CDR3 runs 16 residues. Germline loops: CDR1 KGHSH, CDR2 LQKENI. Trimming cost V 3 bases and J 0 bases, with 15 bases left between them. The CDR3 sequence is CASSPRSSRDSYEQYF. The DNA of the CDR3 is TGTGCCAGCTCACCTAGGTCCTCTAGGGACTCCTACGAGCAGTACTTC.

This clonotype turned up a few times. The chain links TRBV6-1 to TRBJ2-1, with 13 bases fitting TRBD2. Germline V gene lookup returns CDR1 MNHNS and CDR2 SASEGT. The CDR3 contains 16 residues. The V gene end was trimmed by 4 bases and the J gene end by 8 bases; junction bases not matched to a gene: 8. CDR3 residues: CASSGTSGSISDEQFF. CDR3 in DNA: TGTGCCAGCAGTGGGACTAGCGGGAGCATATCGGATGAGCAGTTCTTC.

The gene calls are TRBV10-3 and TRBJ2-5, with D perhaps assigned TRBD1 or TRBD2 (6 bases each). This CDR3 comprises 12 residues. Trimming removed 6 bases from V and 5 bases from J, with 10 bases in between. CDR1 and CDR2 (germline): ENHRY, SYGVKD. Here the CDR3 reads CAIRGGRETQYF. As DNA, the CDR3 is TGTGCCATCAGAGGGGGGCGTGAGACCCAGTACTTC.

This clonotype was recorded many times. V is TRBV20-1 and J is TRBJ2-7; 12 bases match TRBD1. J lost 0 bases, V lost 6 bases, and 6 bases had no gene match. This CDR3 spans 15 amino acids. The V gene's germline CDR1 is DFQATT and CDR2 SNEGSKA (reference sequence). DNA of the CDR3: TGCAGTGCGGAACCGGGACAGGGGGCCTCCTACGAGCAGTACTTC. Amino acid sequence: CSAEPGQGASYEQYF.

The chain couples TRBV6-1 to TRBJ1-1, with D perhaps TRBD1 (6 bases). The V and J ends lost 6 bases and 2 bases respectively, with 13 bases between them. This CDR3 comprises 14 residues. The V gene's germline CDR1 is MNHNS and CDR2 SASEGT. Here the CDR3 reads CASRGAGFNTEAFF. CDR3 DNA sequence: TGTGCCAGCAGGGGGGCAGGTTTTAACACTGAAGCTTTCTTT.